The 22 T cell receptor beta chains below were found in one sample sequenced in a study of blood T cell repertoires in COVID-19. Sequenced by immunoSEQ multiplex PCR; TCRdb stores in-frame clones only, minus some. The sample consists of about 270,000 clones, 90% of them appearing once. The source material was PBMCs or T cells enriched from blood (not recorded which). The source is a woman aged 25 to 45 with acute COVID-19.

This clone was seen once. V gene TRBV7-9 combines with J gene TRBJ2-7; D is perhaps TRBD1 (6 bases). CDR3 length: 13 residues. Germline values: CDR1 SEHNR, CDR2 FQNEAQ (reference sequence). The V and J ends lost 2 bases and 4 bases respectively, with 9 bases between them. CDR3 protein: CASSLLGGYEQYF. DNA of the CDR3: TGTGCCAGCAGCTTATTAGGGGGATACGAGCAGTACTTC.

J is TRBJ2-7 and V is TRBV6-5; 7 bases line up with TRBD2. The germline CDR1 and CDR2 sequences are MNHEY and SVGAGI. This CDR3 spans 15 amino acids. The junction had 15 bases not matched to a gene; V was cut back by 6 bases and J by 7 bases. Here the CDR3 reads CASSGLGAGAGEQYF. The CDR3 nucleotides read TGTGCCAGCAGCGGTCTCGGGGCGGGAGCTGGTGAGCAGTACTTC.

In its sample, this clone was seen once. The chain joins TRBV2 to TRBJ2-3; D is uncertain. Germline assignment: CDR1 SNHLY and CDR2 FYNNEI. Trimming stripped 6 bases from V and 4 bases from J, with 11 bases between. This CDR3 has 13 amino acids. The DNA of the CDR3 is TGTGCCAGCAGCGGTGCTAGGTCAGATACGCAGTATTTT. Amino acids: CASSGARSDTQYF.

This sequence joins TRBV28 and TRBJ2-7, with 7 bases lining up with TRBD1. The CDR3 sequence is 15 residues long. V gave up 2 bases and J gave up 9 bases; unmatched junction bases: 13. Germline V CDR1 and CDR2: MDHEN, SYDVKM. The CDR3 sequence is CASSLTGAPLSVQYF. The CDR3 region has the DNA TGTGCCAGCAGTTTAACAGGGGCCCCTTTATCAGTGCAGTACTTC. Using reference TRBV28 and TRBJ2-7 for the parts outside the CDR3, the full variable domain is DVKVTQSSRYLVKRTGEKVFLECVQDMDHENMFWYRQDPGLGLRLIYFSYDVKMKEKGDIPEGYSVSREKKERFSLILESASTNQTSMYLCASSLTGAPLSVQYFGPGTRLTVT.

This clone occurred a few times. The chain recombines TRBV2 with TRBJ2-1, with TRBD2 matching over 7 bases. Per the germline V gene, CDR1 is SNHLY and CDR2 is FYNNEI. V shed 5 bases and J 1 base; nucleotides not matched to a gene: 8. The CDR3 has 16 residues. Written as DNA, the CDR3 is TGTGCCAGCAGTCCCATTGGCGGGAGTTCCTACAATGAGCAGTTCTTC. It is translated as CASSPIGGSSYNEQFF.

With respect to this clone: At the DNA level, this CDR3 is encoded by other sequences in the same sample as well. The genes are TRBV5-1 and TRBJ2-5; 7 positions match TRBD1. After removal of 2 bases from V and 3 bases from J, the junction contained 1 base not matched to a gene. The CDR3 has 13 amino acids. CDR1 and CDR2 (germline): SGHRS, YFSETQ. The CDR3 here is CASSLGTEETQYF. CDR3 nucleotide sequence: TGCGCCAGCAGCTTAGGGACAGAAGAGACCCAGTACTTC.

This clone was counted only a few times. The chain recombines TRBV28 with TRBJ1-5, with D uncertain. The CDR3 covers 12 residues. Deletions cut 8 bases from V and 9 bases from J, with 14 bases between. Germline-derived CDR1 and CDR2 are MDHEN and SYDVKM. CDR3 sequence (DNA): TGTGCCAGCGCCCCCCCTCGGGGGCCCCAGCATTTT. This gives the protein CASAPPRGPQHF.

V is TRBV4-1 and J is TRBJ2-7, with TRBD2 identical over 8 bases. The CDR3 sequence is 12 residues long. The V and J ends lost 3 bases and 5 bases, in that order; junction bases with no gene match: 0. From germline, CDR1 is MGHRA and CDR2 YSYEKL. The DNA for the CDR3 is TGCGCCAGCAGCCAGACTAGCGACGAGCAGTACTTC. Residues: CASSQTSDEQYF.

The rearrangement joins TRBV5-1 to TRBJ2-5; D unresolved. Trimming removed 4 bases from V and 4 bases from J, with 17 bases in between. The CDR3 consists of 15 residues. Germline CDR1 and CDR2: SGHRS and YFSETQ. This CDR3 is CASSGNDWSRETQYF. In nucleotides, the CDR3 is TGCGCCAGCAGCGGCAACGATTGGAGCCGAGAGACCCAGTACTTC. Together with reference TRBV5-1 and TRBJ2-5, the CDR3 gives the full variable domain: KAGVTQTPRYLIKTRGQQVTLSCSPISGHRSVSWYQQTPGQGLQFLFEYFSETQRNKGNFPGRFSGRQFSNSRSEMNVSTLELGDSALYLCASSGNDWSRETQYFGPGTRLLVL.

With respect to this clone: Other DNA variants within this sample encode the same CDR3. CDR3 region: CASSPGYEQFF. The CDR3 DNA is TGTGCCAGCAGTCCCGGGTATGAGCAGTTCTTC. The chain employs TRBV12-3 or TRBV12-4 and TRBJ2-1; D gene uncertain. This CDR3 is 11 amino acids long. V was pared by 5 bases and J by 8 bases, with 7 bases between.

The rearrangement uses TRBV19 and TRBJ2-1; 7 positions match TRBD2. In germline, CDR1 is LNHDA, CDR2 SQIVND (reference sequence). This CDR3 comprises 15 residues. V lost 9 bases, J lost 5 bases, and 13 bases stayed unmatched. The CDR3 nucleotides read TGTGCCAGCCAATCTGGGGCGGGAGATAACAATGAGCAGTTCTTC. It codes for CASQSGAGDNNEQFF.

For the CDR3, the DNA is TGCGCCAGCAGCTTGGCTAGCGGGAGAGGCTACGAGCAGTACTTC. Residues: CASSLASGRGYEQYF. This chain joins TRBV5-1 and TRBJ2-7, with 10 bases fitting TRBD2. Germline V gives CDR1 SGHRS, CDR2 YFSETQ. This CDR3 comprises 15 residues. The V and J ends lost 0 bases and 3 bases, in that order; junction bases with no gene match: 3.

The chain recombines TRBV7-3 with TRBJ2-1; D might be TRBD1 (7 bases). The V gene lost 5 bases and the J gene lost 6 bases, with 17 bases spanning the gap. This CDR3 is 15 amino acids long. CDR1 is SGHTA, CDR2 FQGTGA, per germline. The CDR3 protein is CASSREPGQSNEQFF. CDR3 in DNA: TGTGCCAGCAGCCGGGAGCCGGGACAGAGCAATGAGCAGTTCTTC.

CDR3 coding DNA: TGTGCCAGCAGCGACTCGGGGCAGCCCCAGCATTTT. It translates to CASSDSGQPQHF. The V gene is TRBV7-2, the J gene TRBJ1-5; D unresolved. With 5 bases removed from V and 7 bases from J, the gap between germline ends came to 9 bases. This CDR3 comprises 12 residues. Germline CDR1 SGHTA, CDR2 FQGNSA.

The gene calls are TRBV7-9 and TRBJ1-1, with 8 bases that match TRBD1. The V gene's germline CDR1 is SEHNR and CDR2 FQNEAQ (reference sequence). The CDR3 covers 15 residues. The V and J ends lost 5 bases and 4 bases, in that order; junction bases with no gene match: 9. CDR3 region: CASSGRTGQSTEAFF. The CDR3 region has the DNA TGTGCCAGCAGCGGGCGGACAGGGCAGAGCACTGAAGCTTTCTTT.

This sequence joins TRBV19 and TRBJ2-3; tentative D call: TRBD1 (6 bases). CDR1 is LNHDA, CDR2 SQIVND, per germline (reference sequence). This CDR3 is built from 14 residues. The V end was cut by 0 bases, the J end by 4 bases, with 8 bases between. In DNA, the CDR3 is TGTGCCAGTAGTATAGACAGGGGCCCAGATACGCAGTATTTT. This encodes CASSIDRGPDTQYF.

This chain links TRBV7-9 with TRBJ2-1, with TRBD2 matching over 10 bases. The CDR3 totals 14 residues. V was clipped by 7 bases and J by 8 bases; unmatched bases: 8. The germline V gene has CDR1 SEHNR and CDR2 FQNEAQ (reference sequence). The CDR3 coding sequence is TGTGCCAGCATACCGGGACTAGCGACCGATGAGCAGTTCTTC. Its protein is CASIPGLATDEQFF.

The CDR3 loop reads CASSLGTVQNTEAFF. In DNA form, the CDR3 reads TGTGCCAGCAGCCTGGGGACAGTACAGAACACTGAAGCTTTCTTT. The chain links TRBV7-2 to TRBJ1-1, with TRBD1 matching over 7 bases. Germline CDR1 is SGHTA and CDR2 is FQGNSA. The CDR3 spans 15 residues. V dropped 5 bases and J dropped 1; count of bases not matched to a gene: 7.

The genes are TRBV2 and TRBJ2-3, with 10 bases matching TRBD2. The CDR3 extends over 15 amino acids. V dropped 4 bases and J dropped 2; count of bases not matched to a gene: 3. CDR1 is SNHLY and CDR2 is FYNNEI in the germline V gene. Written as DNA, the CDR3 is TGTGCCAGCAGTGCGGGACTAGCGTTCACAGATACGCAGTATTTT. Protein: CASSAGLAFTDTQYF.

This rearrangement joins TRBV24-1 to TRBJ2-5; D might be TRBD1 (7 bases). Trimming shortened V by 4 bases and J by 4 bases, and 15 bases separated the two germline ends. CDR3 length: 15 residues. CDR1 and CDR2 from the germline V gene are KGHDR and SFDVKD. Here the CDR3 reads CATSESGGQGETQYF. The CDR3 region has the DNA TGTGCCACCAGTGAATCAGGGGGGCAAGGAGAGACCCAGTACTTC.

The chain joins TRBV4-1 to TRBJ2-3; TRBD1 agrees at 7 bases. Germline V gene data show CDR1 as MGHRA and CDR2 as YSYEKL. The CDR3 has 16 amino acids. V was clipped by 3 bases and J by 4 bases; unmatched bases: 10. The chain's CDR3 is CASSHPRQGLSDTQYF. CDR3 bases: TGCGCCAGCAGCCATCCTAGACAGGGTTTATCAGATACGCAGTATTTT.

The chain combines TRBV25-1 with TRBJ2-1; a possible D gene is TRBD2 (7 bases). V was cut by 2 bases and J by 8 bases, with 19 bases left in between. The CDR3 has 16 residues. Germline lookup yields CDR1 MGHDK and CDR2 SYGVNS. In DNA form, the CDR3 reads TGTGCCAGCAGTGAAGGGGGCGGGAGTAGGTTCGATGAGCAGTTCTTC. Protein: CASSEGGGSRFDEQFF.